This T cell receptor (beta chain) derives from a study of cytomegalovirus exposure and HLA in healthy donors. Overall study context: Unique TCRs numbering around 80 million, obtained from HLA-typed donors, made up an early data release.

The PCR contained 60 Vbeta and 13 Jbeta primers. Data came from immunoSEQ multiplex PCR; TCRdb stores just in-frame clones and leaves some out. The profile shows 120,000 to 150,000 clones, approximately 85% of them singletons. There were likely unrecorded immune exposures, though donors were nominally healthy when sampled. The sample comprised PBMCs. This clonotype was sampled from a woman aged 40 to 55 in good health and CMV-seronegative.

The CDR3: CASSFQTGVGEAFF. The CDR3 DNA is TGTGCCAGCAGCTTCCAAACAGGGGTCGGCGAAGCTTTCTTT. The chain couples TRBV5-6 to TRBJ1-1; 7 bases line up with TRBD1. V lost 2 bases, J lost 8 bases, and 9 bases stayed unmatched. The CDR3 sequence is 14 residues long. Germline V gene data show CDR1 as SGHDT and CDR2 as YYEEEE.